Each of the 7 T cell receptor beta chains below was sequenced from the same sample in a study of long-term antiretroviral therapy in people with HIV. Sequencing used immunoSEQ v3.0 at survey level. Profiling relied on immunoSEQ multiplex PCR, and the TCRdb table lists in-frame clones only, not all of them. The table has tens of thousands of clones, about 95% seen once; the top ten hold roughly 8%. The sample here was unsorted PBMCs, taken roughly 6 years after starting antiretroviral therapy. The source of these receptors is a man aged 25 to 45 with HIV.

Worth noting for this clone: A read error may produce the germline difference seen at one junction end. V is TRBV7-9 and J is TRBJ2-2; D ambiguous. CDR3 length: 14 residues. Germline V gives CDR1 SEHNR, CDR2 FQNEAQ (reference sequence). The DNA for the CDR3 is TGTGCCAGCAGCTTAGTAGGGAACGCCGGGGAGCTGTTTTTT. Protein: CASSLVGNAGELFF.

The V call is TRBV27, the J call TRBJ2-2; no definite D call. The CDR3 has 11 amino acids. The germline V gene has CDR1 MNHEY and CDR2 SMNVEV (reference sequence). With 3 bases removed from V and 7 bases from J, the gap between germline ends came to 3 bases. CDR3 protein: CASSFSGELFF. DNA of the CDR3: TGTGCCAGCAGTTTTAGCGGGGAGCTGTTTTTT.

The chain joins TRBV7-6 to TRBJ1-5, with D unclear. The V end lost 6 bases, the J end lost 0 bases, and 21 bases lay between the germline ends. The CDR3 covers 18 residues. CDR1 and CDR2 (germline): SGHVS, FNYEAQ. This CDR3 reads CASSPSPGTAVSNQPQHF. The DNA for the CDR3 is TGTGCCAGCAGTCCAAGCCCCGGTACCGCGGTTAGCAATCAGCCCCAGCATTTT.

The genes are TRBV5-1 and TRBJ2-3; 7 positions match TRBD2. The CDR3 totals 16 residues. J lost 1 base, V lost 4 bases, and 9 bases had no gene match. The V gene's germline CDR1 is SGHRS and CDR2 YFSETQ. The CDR3 protein is CASSLTAAGGTDTQYF. In DNA, the CDR3 is TGCGCCAGCAGCCTTACTGCGGCGGGGGGCACAGATACGCAGTATTTT.

The CDR3 sequence: CASSLTTTGSYGYTF. DNA of the CDR3: TGTGCCAGCAGTCTTACCACTACAGGGTCCTATGGCTACACCTTC. The gene calls are TRBV27 and TRBJ1-2; D possibly corresponds to TRBD1 (6 bases). From germline, CDR1 is MNHEY and CDR2 SMNVEV (reference sequence). The CDR3 length is 15 residues. Between the trimmed V and J ends, which lost 5 bases and 4 bases, there was a span of 17 bases.

The CDR3 region has the DNA TGTGCCAGCAGCCTATCGACTCTGCCCGGGAATGAGCAGTTCTTC. Encoded protein: CASSLSTLPGNEQFF. This chain connects TRBV4-2 to TRBJ2-1; D gene unclear. Germline assignment: CDR1 LGHNA and CDR2 YNFKEQ. The CDR3 has 15 amino acids. With 4 bases removed from V and 7 bases from J, the gap between germline ends came to 17 bases.

CDR3 region: CASSFEQGAYNEQFF. CDR3 DNA: TGTGCCAGCAGCTTTGAACAGGGGGCGTACAATGAGCAGTTCTTC. The gene calls are TRBV11-1 and TRBJ2-1; 9 positions agree with TRBD1. V lost 3 bases, J lost 4 bases, and 4 bases stayed unmatched. CDR1 and CDR2 from the germline V gene are SGHAT and FQDESV (reference sequence). The CDR3 runs to 15 residues.